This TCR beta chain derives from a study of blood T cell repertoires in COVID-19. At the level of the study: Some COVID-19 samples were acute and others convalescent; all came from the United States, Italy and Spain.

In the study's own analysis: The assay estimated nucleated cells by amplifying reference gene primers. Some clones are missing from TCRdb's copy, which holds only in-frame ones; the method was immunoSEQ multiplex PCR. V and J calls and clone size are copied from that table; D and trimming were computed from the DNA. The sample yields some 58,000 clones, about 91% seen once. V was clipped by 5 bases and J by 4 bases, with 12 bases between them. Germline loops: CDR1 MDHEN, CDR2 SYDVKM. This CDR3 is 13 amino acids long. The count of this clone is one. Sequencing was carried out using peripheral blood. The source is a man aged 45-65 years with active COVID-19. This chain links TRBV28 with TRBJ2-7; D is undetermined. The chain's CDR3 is CASSLSRYYEQYF. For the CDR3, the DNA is TGTGCCAGCAGTCTCTCCCGTTATTACGAGCAGTACTTC.